This T cell receptor beta chain appears in the sequencing data of a study of T cell responses to AZD1222 COVID-19 vaccine. Study conclusions and caveats: At baseline, seropositivity was found in only six AZD1222 recipients.

The method was immunoSEQ multiplex PCR; TCRdb's version includes in-frame clones alone and lacks a portion of them. The sample shows approximately 84,000 clones, 80% to 90% of them seen only once. Trimming stripped 10 bases from V and 7 bases from J, with 19 bases between. The CDR3 is 13 amino acids. Germline lookup yields CDR1 LNHDA and CDR2 SQIVND (reference sequence). As to this clone: Antigen specificity is unknown.

The sequenced sample was peripheral blood, obtained on day 0 of AZD1222 vaccination. The rearrangement links TRBV19 to TRBJ2-5; D is possibly TRBD1 or TRBD2 (6 bases each). The clonotype comes from an adult in good health. The CDR3 region is CATDGAEGGTQYF. CDR3 coding DNA: TGTGCCACAGATGGGGCGGAGGGGGGGACCCAGTACTTC.